The entry below gives a single T cell receptor (beta chain) sequence along with its context. Blood sampling was done at baseline, cycle 4 day 1, and cycle 7 day 1. The record originates from a study of OX40 agonist ivuxolimab in advanced cancers. In germline, CDR1 is LNHDA, CDR2 SQIVND (reference sequence). CDR3 length equals 14 residues. The germline V and J ends were trimmed by 6 bases and 4 bases, with 15 bases remaining between them. This table comes from immunoSEQ multiplex PCR, and its TCRdb copy is limited to in-frame clones, with some not included. The data hold more than 80,000 clones, with nearly 90% observed a single time.

The source of this sequence is an adult with an advanced solid tumor such as melanoma, head and neck, liver or kidney cancer. This chain joins TRBV19 and TRBJ1-2, with D perhaps TRBD1 (6 bases). The sample here was CD4+ or CD8+ T cells sorted from blood, taken in a trial of the OX40 agonist ivuxolimab. The CDR3 spells CASRRAGDAYGYTF. The CDR3 DNA is TGTGCCAGTAGGAGGGCAGGGGATGCCTATGGCTACACCTTC.